Below are 24 T cell receptor beta chains sequenced from a single sample in a study of Graves' ophthalmopathy and Graves' hyperthyroidism. RNA transcripts provided the template for amplifying TCR beta CDR3 regions. The authors performed first-round RT-PCR with HTBI primers and then a second-round multiplex PCR. TCRdb re-analysed the multiplex PCR reads in MiXCR, keeping a single row per CDR3 protein. The table lists just over 600,000 distinct CDR3 sequences, about 20% of them singletons. The sequenced sample consisted of peripheral blood. The source is a woman younger than 35 with stable Graves' hyperthyroidism. Some clones in this sample may be carry-over from other donors' samples.

This clonotype was detected many times. V usage is TRBV9 and J usage is TRBJ1-2; the D is unclear. This CDR3 contains 11 residues. V was trimmed by 10 bases and J by 6 bases, leaving 13 bases between them. From germline, CDR1 is SGDLS and CDR2 YYNGEE. The CDR3 reads CASRGSDGYTF. DNA for the CDR3: TGTGCCTCCCGGGGTTCTGATGGCTACACCTTC.

This chain links TRBV27 with TRBJ1-6; D call uncertain. V lost 2 bases, J lost 2 bases, and 10 bases lay in between. The CDR3 contains 16 residues. Germline V gene data show CDR1 as MNHEY and CDR2 as SMNVEV (reference sequence). The CDR3 protein is CASSLNGPAYNSPLHF. CDR3 nucleotide sequence: TGTGCCAGCAGTTTAAACGGACCTGCCTATAATTCACCCCTCCACTTT.

Ten or more counts support this clonotype. This chain uses TRBV20-1 with TRBJ2-7; tentative D call: TRBD2 (5 bases). CDR1 and CDR2 (germline): DFQATT, SNEGSKA (reference sequence). CDR3 length equals 13 residues. The V and J ends lost 1 base and 3 bases respectively, with 10 bases between them. CDR3 sequence (DNA): TGCAGTGCTAGAGGCGAGGAGGTCTACGAGCAGTACTTC. Protein sequence: CSARGEEVYEQYF.

This clonotype was seen at least ten times. This chain joins TRBV9 and TRBJ2-7, with D unclear. V shed 4 bases and J shed 0 bases, with 11 bases lying between them. This CDR3 is 14 amino acids long. Germline-derived CDR1 and CDR2 are SGDLS and YYNGEE. Written as DNA, the CDR3 is TGTGCCAGCAGCTCTACCGGCAGCTCCTACGAGCAGTACTTC. Amino acid sequence: CASSSTGSSYEQYF.

This clonotype has ten or more counts. The CDR3 DNA follows: TGTGCCAGCAGCCCTTGGGGGGAATATGGCTACACCTTC. Translating gives CASSPWGEYGYTF. V is TRBV7-8 and J is TRBJ1-2; tentative D call: TRBD1 (5 bases). The V end was cut by 5 bases, the J end by 5 bases, with 12 bases between. Germline CDR1 and CDR2: SGHVS and FQNEAQ. This CDR3 contains 13 residues.

The rearrangement links TRBV29-1 to TRBJ2-7; D unclear. From germline, CDR1 is SQVTM and CDR2 ANQGSEA. V was cut by 4 bases and J by 4 bases, with 11 bases left in between. The CDR3 has 12 amino acids. Here the CDR3 DNA reads TGCAGCGTTGCTTTGGGTAGTTACGAGCAGTACTTC. Amino acids: CSVALGSYEQYF.

J is TRBJ1-6 and V is TRBV11-2, with TRBD1 matching over 8 bases. CDR3 length equals 17 residues. After removal of 3 bases from V and 0 bases from J, the junction contained 4 bases not matched to a gene. In germline, CDR1 is SGHAT, CDR2 FQNNGV. CDR3 protein: CASSFDRGFSYNSPLHF. The CDR3 coding sequence is TGTGCCAGCAGCTTCGACAGGGGATTCTCCTATAATTCACCCCTCCACTTT.

This clonotype was detected many times. The genes are TRBV7-9 and TRBJ2-7; no clear D. The CDR3 covers 13 residues. Trimming pared 2 bases from V and 5 bases from J, leaving 10 bases between. CDR1 is SEHNR and CDR2 is FQNEAQ in the germline V gene (reference sequence). The chain's CDR3 is CASSLTPPNEQYF. The CDR3 DNA reads TGTGCCAGCAGCTTAACTCCTCCCAACGAGCAGTACTTC.

Only one count was recorded for this clonotype. The chain combines TRBV12-3 or TRBV12-4 with TRBJ2-7, with 9 nucleotides matching TRBD2. J lost 4 bases, V lost 3 bases, and 7 bases had no gene match. The CDR3 extends over 15 amino acids. This chain's CDR3 is CASSFGREGDYEQYF. The CDR3, as DNA: TGTGCCAGCAGTTTTGGGCGGGAGGGGGATTACGAGCAGTACTTC.

This clonotype was recorded only once. The chain is built from TRBV7-2 and TRBJ2-7; D could derive from TRBD1 or TRBD2 (5 bases each). The V and J ends lost 2 bases and 7 bases respectively, with 9 bases between them. Germline V CDR1 and CDR2: SGHTA, FQGNSA. The CDR3 spans 12 residues. Here the CDR3 DNA reads TGTGCCAGCAGCTTACAGCGGACAGAGCAGTACTTC. This gives the protein CASSLQRTEQYF.

This clonotype was seen ten or more times. The chain uses TRBV27 and TRBJ1-5, with D unresolved. This CDR3 spans 13 amino acids. Trimming left V 6 bases short and J 6 bases short, with 12 bases between. Germline V lookup: CDR1 MNHEY, CDR2 SMNVEV (reference sequence). CDR3 coding DNA: TGTGCCAGCAGCCAAACCCCCCCTCAGCCCCAGCATTTT. This translates into CASSQTPPQPQHF.

The chain has TRBV28 and TRBJ1-1, with 10 bases aligning to TRBD1. The CDR3 sequence is 14 residues long. With 7 bases clipped from V and 4 bases from J, the junction kept 6 bases outside the gene matches. Per the germline V gene, CDR1 is MDHEN and CDR2 is SYDVKM. The CDR3 DNA is TGTGCCAGCATCCGGACAGGGGGACTCACTGAAGCTTTCTTT. This sequence encodes CASIRTGGLTEAFF. The full variable domain, rest sourced from reference TRBV28 and TRBJ1-1, is DVKVTQSSRYLVKRTGEKVFLECVQDMDHENMFWYRQDPGLGLRLIYFSYDVKMKEKGDIPEGYSVSREKKERFSLILESASTNQTSMYLCASIRTGGLTEAFFGQGTRLTVV.

V is TRBV20-1 and J is TRBJ2-7; D may be TRBD2 (5 bases). The V gene lost 0 bases and the J gene lost 6 bases, with 9 bases spanning the gap. The length of the CDR3 is 12 residues. Germline assignment: CDR1 DFQATT and CDR2 SNEGSKA (reference sequence). The CDR3 loop reads CSARDLAREQYF. The CDR3 DNA is TGCAGTGCTAGAGATCTAGCACGCGAGCAGTACTTC.

J is TRBJ1-1 and V is TRBV29-1; D not certain. Trimming shortened V by 4 bases and J by 0 bases, and 12 bases separated the two germline ends. The CDR3 is 14 amino acids. Germline loops: CDR1 SQVTM, CDR2 ANQGSEA. In DNA, the CDR3 is TGCAGCGTTGGACACCAAGAGATGAACACTGAAGCTTTCTTT. Translation gives CSVGHQEMNTEAFF.

This clonotype was seen ten or more times. J is TRBJ2-7 and V is TRBV9; D unclear. This CDR3 has 14 amino acids. From germline, CDR1 is SGDLS and CDR2 YYNGEE. Trimming pared 0 bases from V and 2 bases from J, leaving 9 bases between. The CDR3 region is CASSVGQNPYEQYF. DNA for the CDR3: TGTGCCAGCAGCGTAGGCCAGAACCCCTACGAGCAGTACTTC.

This clonotype occurred a few times. V and J are TRBV3-1 and TRBJ1-5; D unclear. Trimming stripped 0 bases from V and 7 bases from J, with 10 bases between. The germline CDR1 and CDR2 sequences are LGHDT and YNNKEL (reference sequence). CDR3 length equals 14 residues. CDR3 region: CASSQDQVPQPQHF. CDR3 in DNA: TGTGCCAGCAGCCAAGATCAAGTGCCCCAGCCCCAGCATTTT.

This clonotype appeared a few times. This sequence joins TRBV19 and TRBJ1-5; tentative D call: TRBD1 (6 bases). Trimming cost V 3 bases and J 6 bases, with 12 bases left between them. CDR1 and CDR2 from the germline V gene are LNHDA and SQIVND (reference sequence). There are 14 residues in the CDR3. The CDR3 protein is CASSMGAGTQPQHF. The CDR3 nucleotides read TGTGCCAGTAGTATGGGGGCAGGGACTCAGCCCCAGCATTTT.

This clonotype has a count of ten or more. The chain employs TRBV3-1 and TRBJ2-7; D may be TRBD1 or TRBD2 (5 bases each). Trimming removed 7 bases from V and 6 bases from J, with 16 bases in between. The CDR3 is 13 residues long. The germline V gene has CDR1 LGHDT and CDR2 YNNKEL (reference sequence). The CDR3 DNA reads TGTGCCAGCAACGGGGCCGGAGTTCGCGAGCAGTACTTC. Protein sequence: CASNGAGVREQYF.

This clonotype was recorded at least ten times. The chain uses TRBV20-1 and TRBJ2-7, with 8 nucleotides matching TRBD2. CDR1 is DFQATT and CDR2 is SNEGSKA in the germline V gene (reference sequence). The ends lost 6 bases at V and 4 bases at J; junction bases unmatched: 8. The CDR3 length is 13 residues. CDR3 sequence reads: CSARTSLGYEQYF. The CDR3 DNA follows: TGCAGTGCACGGACTAGCTTGGGATACGAGCAGTACTTC.

This clonotype was detected a few times. The V gene is TRBV5-1, the J gene TRBJ2-7; 7 bases fit TRBD1. Germline loops: CDR1 SGHRS, CDR2 YFSETQ. After removal of 5 bases from V and 3 bases from J, the junction contained 8 bases not matched to a gene. This CDR3 is 14 amino acids long. This chain's CDR3 is CASRPNRGLYEQYF. The CDR3 DNA follows: TGCGCCAGCAGACCCAACAGGGGTCTCTACGAGCAGTACTTC.

J is TRBJ1-1 and V is TRBV2; unclear D gene. Germline V gene lookup returns CDR1 SNHLY and CDR2 FYNNEI. The CDR3 length is 14 residues. Trimming shortened V by 7 bases and J by 5 bases, and 17 bases separated the two germline ends. Here the CDR3 reads CASTYQNAGTEAFF. In nucleotides, the CDR3 is TGTGCCAGCACTTACCAGAACGCGGGGACTGAAGCTTTCTTT.

This clonotype occurred many times. The V call is TRBV2, the J call TRBJ2-7; D might be TRBD1 or TRBD2, each matching 5 bases. The length of the CDR3 is 13 residues. The germline gives CDR1 SNHLY, CDR2 FYNNEI. Trimming cost V 4 bases and J 2 bases, with 9 bases left between them. CDR3 region: CASSGGSTYEQYF. Here the CDR3 DNA reads TGTGCCAGCAGTGGGGGGTCCACCTACGAGCAGTACTTC.

In its sample, this clonotype was seen many times. The rearrangement joins TRBV12-3 or TRBV12-4 to TRBJ1-1; D is perhaps TRBD1 (5 bases). V was clipped by 4 bases and J by 0 bases, with 12 bases between them. This CDR3 spans 15 amino acids. The CDR3 nucleotides read TGTGCCAGCAGTTCCCACCTGGACATGAACACTGAAGCTTTCTTT. It codes for CASSSHLDMNTEAFF.

There are a few counts of this clonotype. The gene calls are TRBV5-5 and TRBJ1-5; D remains ambiguous. CDR1 and CDR2 from the germline V gene are SGHKS and YYEKEE (reference sequence). Trimming pared 6 bases from V and 5 bases from J, leaving 12 bases between. This CDR3 has 13 residues. The CDR3 DNA sequence: TGTGCCAGCACCCAATACGGGGATCAGCCCCAGCATTTT. Its translation is CASTQYGDQPQHF.